The 32 T cell receptor beta chains below come from one sample, sequenced in a study of T-cell reconstitution after alpha-beta-depleted transplantation in children. Unique molecular identifiers were used to barcode this TCRbeta library. TCRdb independently ran MiXCR on the PCR reads; one entry per CDR3 protein. The table shows a few hundred thousand distinct CDR3 sequences, with 6.6% occurring only once. Sequences were derived from PBMCs, sampled before TCRalphabeta/CD19-depleted stem cell transplant. The receptors were sampled from a boy between 2 and 10 years old with acute lymphoblastic leukemia, due to receive a stem cell transplant.

The genes are TRBV11-1 and TRBJ2-1; TRBD2 matches 10 bases. Germline-derived CDR1 and CDR2 are SGHAT and FQDESV (reference sequence). The CDR3 has 18 amino acids. The V segment lost 5 bases and the J segment 0 bases; nucleotides outside the gene matches: 10. CDR3 sequence (DNA): TGTGCCAGCAGCGCAATTTCTAGCGGGAGAAGCTCCTACAATGAGCAGTTCTTC. This codes for CASSAISSGRSSYNEQFF.

In the case of this clonotype: The junction does not match germline at one end; this may be a read error. V usage is TRBV20-1 and J usage is TRBJ1-1; possible D gene TRBD1, 5 bases. CDR1 is DFQATT and CDR2 is SNEGSKA in the germline V gene (reference sequence). This CDR3 spans 18 amino acids. The CDR3 DNA follows: TGCTGTGCTAGAGATAGGGGCAGGGTCAACCCGTGGGGCACTGAAGCTTTCTTT. Translation gives CCARDRGRVNPWGTEAFF.

This clonotype was detected only a few times. The gene calls are TRBV2 and TRBJ2-2; D is unclear. The germline V and J ends were trimmed by 4 bases and 3 bases, with 3 bases remaining between them. This CDR3 contains 12 residues. Germline V lookup: CDR1 SNHLY, CDR2 FYNNEI. CDR3 sequence reads: CASSADTGELFF. CDR3 nucleotides: TGTGCCAGCAGTGCCGACACCGGGGAGCTGTTTTTT.

The J gene is TRBJ1-1, the V gene TRBV6-5, with D tentatively TRBD1 (6 bases). This CDR3 has 14 residues. V was pared by 4 bases and J by 4 bases, with 13 bases between. CDR1 MNHEY and CDR2 SVGAGI come from the germline V gene. The CDR3 is CASSWGQGTTEAFF. The CDR3 DNA reads TGTGCCAGCAGTTGGGGGCAGGGGACCACTGAAGCTTTCTTT.

This clonotype was counted between two and nine times. A junction end diverges from the germline sequence, so it may reflect a read error. This chain links TRBV6-5 with TRBJ1-2; maybe TRBD1 (6 bases). Germline CDR1 reads MNHEY; CDR2 reads SVGAGI. The CDR3 has 14 amino acids. This chain's CDR3 is CASSSTSRGSGDTF. In nucleotides, the CDR3 is TGTGCCAGCAGTTCTACTAGCAGGGGCAGTGGCGACACCTTC.

This clonotype has at least ten counts. The V gene is TRBV5-6, the J gene TRBJ2-5, with a possible D match to TRBD2 (6 bases). The CDR3 has 16 amino acids. The ends were cut back, 2 bases at V and 5 bases at J, with 19 bases in the middle. Looked up from germline, CDR1 is SGHDT and CDR2 is YYEEEE. For the CDR3, the DNA is TGTGCCAGCAGCTTAGGAGGGGTCGGGTCCACGGAGACCCAGTACTTC. This sequence encodes CASSLGGVGSTETQYF.

This clonotype was detected many times. V is TRBV12-3 or TRBV12-4 and J is TRBJ1-1; no clear D gene. V was clipped by 6 bases and J by 0 bases, with 14 bases between them. This CDR3 is built from 15 residues. The CDR3 nucleotides are TGTGCCAGCAGCTCCGACACTTACCTGAACACTGAAGCTTTCTTT. Encoded protein: CASSSDTYLNTEAFF.

J is TRBJ2-2 and V is TRBV2, with 12 bases lining up with TRBD2. CDR3 length equals 15 residues. V trimming: 3 bases; J trimming: 4 bases; junction bases outside the gene matches: 0. Germline assignment: CDR1 SNHLY and CDR2 FYNNEI. The CDR3 spells CASSETSGSTGELFF. As DNA, the CDR3 is TGTGCCAGCAGTGAGACTAGCGGGAGCACCGGGGAGCTGTTTTTT.

This clonotype was observed at least ten times. The genes are TRBV28 and TRBJ1-4; a weak D match, TRBD1 (5 bases). The CDR3 has 16 residues. Trimming cost V 6 bases and J 0 bases, with 14 bases left between them. Germline CDR1 reads MDHEN; CDR2 reads SYDVKM. CDR3 DNA: TGTGCCAGCAGACGCGACCGGGGGGCAACTAATGAAAAACTGTTTTTT. Protein product: CASRRDRGATNEKLFF.

This clonotype appeared many times. The chain has TRBV5-1 and TRBJ2-5, with TRBD1 as a possible D gene (5 bases). The germline V gene encodes CDR1 SGHRS and CDR2 YFSETQ. This CDR3 comprises 14 residues. The germline V and J ends were trimmed by 0 bases and 0 bases, with 6 bases remaining between them. CDR3 region: CASSLGGNQETQYF. The CDR3 DNA reads as TGCGCCAGCAGCTTGGGGGGCAACCAAGAGACCCAGTACTTC.

This clonotype showed up just a few times. V usage is TRBV6-5 and J usage is TRBJ1-5; possible D gene TRBD1, 6 bases. Per the germline V gene, CDR1 is MNHEY and CDR2 is SVGAGI. The CDR3 sequence is 15 residues long. Trimming took off 2 bases at V and 4 bases at J, with 12 bases between the two ends. CDR3 in amino acids: CASSYGAGVNQPQHF. Written as DNA, the CDR3 is TGTGCCAGCAGTTACGGGGCAGGGGTAAATCAGCCCCAGCATTTT.

This clonotype occurred many times. V usage is TRBV5-5 and J usage is TRBJ2-5; D gene ambiguous. This CDR3 contains 13 residues. CDR1 and CDR2 (germline): SGHKS, YYEKEE (reference sequence). V was pared by 2 bases and J by 0 bases, with 5 bases between. CDR3: CASSFTDQETQYF. CDR3 nucleotide sequence: TGTGCCAGCAGCTTTACCGACCAAGAGACCCAGTACTTC.

This clonotype occurred a few times. The chain recombines TRBV19 with TRBJ1-1; D ambiguous. Trimming removed 3 bases at V and 0 bases at J, with 8 bases between. Looked up from germline, CDR1 is LNHDA and CDR2 is SQIVND (reference sequence). The CDR3 extends over 14 amino acids. The CDR3 loop reads CASSISLMNTEAFF. The CDR3 bases are TGTGCCAGTAGTATCTCCCTCATGAACACTGAAGCTTTCTTT.

The rearrangement uses TRBV12-3 or TRBV12-4 and TRBJ1-4, with a weak D call TRBD1 (5 bases). Trimming removed 4 bases at V and 5 bases at J, with 14 bases between. This CDR3 comprises 15 residues. The CDR3 loop reads CASSSDVGRNEKLFF. DNA for the CDR3: TGTGCCAGCAGTTCGGATGTGGGGCGGAATGAAAAACTGTTTTTT.

This clonotype was detected many times. The chain joins TRBV20-1 to TRBJ2-5; D might be TRBD1 (6 bases). Germline V gene sequence: CDR1 DFQATT, CDR2 SNEGSKA (reference sequence). CDR3 length equals 14 residues. V was trimmed by 3 bases and J by 5 bases, leaving 16 bases between them. CDR3 sequence reads: CSASRHPRGETQYF. The CDR3 DNA reads TGCAGTGCTAGCAGGCATCCAAGGGGGGAGACCCAGTACTTC.

At least ten counts were recorded for this clonotype. V is TRBV15 and J is TRBJ2-4; tentatively, D is TRBD1 (6 bases). The length of the CDR3 is 12 residues. Trimming took off 7 bases at V and 4 bases at J, with 8 bases between the two ends. Germline-derived CDR1 and CDR2 are LNHNV and YYDKDF (reference sequence). CDR3 region: CATTGVKNIQYF. The CDR3 coding sequence is TGTGCCACCACAGGGGTAAAAAACATTCAGTACTTC.

A word on this clonotype: Possible read error: a much larger clone is one base away. The V gene is TRBV27, the J gene TRBJ2-1, with 7 nucleotides matching TRBD2. CDR3 length: 16 amino acids. The V and J ends lost 1 base and 5 bases, in that order; junction bases with no gene match: 8. The V gene's germline CDR1 is MNHEY and CDR2 SMNVEV (reference sequence). DNA for the CDR3: TGTGCCAGCAGTTTATTGACTAGCTGCATCGACAATGAGCAGTTCTTC. It specifies CASSLLTSCIDNEQFF.

Of note for this clonotype: A read error is possible here, since a much larger clone lies one base away. The rearrangement joins TRBV28 to TRBJ2-6; D may be TRBD2 (5 bases). CDR1 is MDHEN, CDR2 SYDVKM, per germline. Trimming left V 5 bases short and J 0 bases short, with 14 bases between. This CDR3 spans 17 amino acids. CDR3 DNA sequence: TGTGCCAGCAGTGAAGTGGGAGCGAGCTCTGGGGCCAACGTCCTGACTTTC. Protein: CASSEVGASSGANVLTF.

The chain is built from TRBV10-3 and TRBJ2-7, with a possible D match to TRBD2 (6 bases). CDR3 length: 12 amino acids. Germline V CDR1 and CDR2: ENHRY, SYGVKD. Trimming stripped 11 bases from V and 2 bases from J, with 13 bases between. In DNA, the CDR3 is TGTGCCGGAGCGGGCGAGACCTACGAGCAGTACTTC. Translation gives CAGAGETYEQYF.

This clonotype occurred many times. This chain connects TRBV10-3 to TRBJ1-5; D not resolved. V lost 8 bases, J lost 0 bases, and 11 bases lay in between. The CDR3 sequence is 14 residues long. Germline assignment: CDR1 ENHRY and CDR2 SYGVKD. The CDR3 region is CAIQPGDSNQPQHF. For the CDR3, the DNA is TGTGCCATCCAACCTGGGGATAGCAATCAGCCCCAGCATTTT.

This chain joins TRBV28 and TRBJ2-5; the D gene is possibly TRBD2 (6 bases). Per the germline V gene, CDR1 is MDHEN and CDR2 is SYDVKM. Between the trimmed V and J ends, which lost 5 bases and 5 bases, there was a span of 15 bases. The CDR3 has 14 residues. The CDR3 is CASSLGLNRETQYF. For the CDR3, the DNA is TGTGCCAGCAGTCTGGGACTCAACCGTGAGACCCAGTACTTC.

There are many counts of this clonotype. The CDR3, as DNA: TGTGCCAGCAGTGCCCCCGGGACATTCACCGGGGAGCTGTTTTTT. It yields the protein CASSAPGTFTGELFF. The rearrangement joins TRBV6-1 to TRBJ2-2, with D perhaps TRBD1 (6 bases). This CDR3 has 15 residues. The V end was cut by 4 bases, the J end by 4 bases, with 13 bases between. Germline V lookup: CDR1 MNHNS, CDR2 SASEGT.

This clonotype showed up many times. The chain recombines TRBV20-1 with TRBJ1-4, with TRBD1 identical over 8 bases. This CDR3 contains 14 residues. J gave up 8 bases and V 1 base, and 6 bases lay outside the gene matches. The germline V gene has CDR1 DFQATT and CDR2 SNEGSKA (reference sequence). CDR3 region: CSARVPGQEEKLFF. CDR3 in DNA: TGCAGTGCTAGAGTGCCGGGACAGGAAGAAAAACTGTTTTTT.

This clonotype came up many times. The chain recombines TRBV28 with TRBJ1-5; tentatively, D is TRBD1 (6 bases). Trimming took off 5 bases at V and 2 bases at J, with 13 bases between the two ends. The CDR3 contains 15 residues. The germline V gene encodes CDR1 MDHEN and CDR2 SYDVKM. CDR3 nucleotide sequence: TGTGCCAGCAGTCCGCGACAGGTTCGCAATCAGCCCCAGCATTTT. This codes for CASSPRQVRNQPQHF.

This clonotype has a count of ten or more. One junction end disagrees with the germline gene, perhaps due to a read error. This sequence joins TRBV7-9 and TRBJ2-2, with TRBD1 as a possible D gene (6 bases). CDR1 and CDR2 (germline): SEHNR, FQNEAQ (reference sequence). This CDR3 has 15 residues. CDR3 bases: TGTCCCAGCAGGGAGAACAGGGAAAACACCGGGGAGCTGTTTTTT. Its translation: CPSRENRENTGELFF.

This clonotype was recorded many times. The chain links TRBV29-1 to TRBJ1-1; D unresolved. Trimming removed 3 bases from V and 1 base from J, with 9 bases in between. This CDR3 is 13 amino acids long. Looked up from germline, CDR1 is SQVTM and CDR2 is ANQGSEA. CDR3 loop: CSVDWSGNTEAFF. In DNA form, the CDR3 reads TGCAGCGTTGATTGGTCCGGGAACACTGAAGCTTTCTTT.

The chain uses TRBV12-3 or TRBV12-4 and TRBJ2-5; TRBD2 agrees at 10 bases. This CDR3 comprises 15 residues. V shed 10 bases and J 3 bases; nucleotides not matched to a gene: 11. CDR3 loop: CAIGGSGGGEETQYF. The CDR3 nucleotides read TGTGCCATCGGGGGGAGCGGGGGGGGAGAAGAGACCCAGTACTTC.

This clonotype was seen at least ten times. The genes are TRBV7-2 and TRBJ2-3; D is uncertain. Germline CDR1 reads SGHTA; CDR2 reads FQGNSA. The germline V and J ends were trimmed by 5 bases and 3 bases, with 6 bases remaining between them. There are 12 residues in the CDR3. In nucleotides, the CDR3 is TGTGCCAGCAGCCCGCCGACAGATACGCAGTATTTT. The encoded protein is CASSPPTDTQYF. Filled out from reference TRBV7-2 and TRBJ2-3, the complete variable domain reads GAGVSQSPSNKVTEKGKDVELRCDPISGHTALYWYRQSLGQGLEFLIYFQGNSAPDKSGLPSDRFSAERTGGSVSTLTIQRTQQEDSAVYLCASSPPTDTQYFGPGTRLTVL.

This clonotype was observed a few times. CDR3 amino acids: CSATDRDRGPLFEYF. The CDR3 DNA reads as TGCAGTGCTACAGACCGGGACAGGGGGCCCCTATTCGAGTATTTT. The rearrangement links TRBV20-1 to TRBJ2-3; TRBD1 aligns across 12 bases. Germline loops: CDR1 DFQATT, CDR2 SNEGSKA (reference sequence). The CDR3 runs to 15 residues. V lost 4 bases, J lost 13 bases, and 15 bases stayed unmatched.

The chain carries TRBV7-9 and TRBJ2-7; tentative D call: TRBD2 (6 bases). Trimming cost V 8 bases and J 2 bases, with 16 bases left between them. CDR3 length: 14 residues. The germline V gene has CDR1 SEHNR and CDR2 FQNEAQ (reference sequence). The CDR3 sequence: CASGVVGGTYEQYF. CDR3 bases: TGTGCCAGCGGGGTCGTCGGGGGTACCTACGAGCAGTACTTC.

The chain carries TRBV7-9 and TRBJ2-3; TRBD2 agrees at 8 bases. CDR3 length: 14 amino acids. Germline V CDR1 and CDR2: SEHNR, FQNEAQ (reference sequence). J lost 4 bases, V lost 1 base, and 1 base had no gene match. CDR3 sequence reads: CASSLVGLADTQYF. The CDR3 DNA follows: TGTGCCAGCAGCTTAGTGGGACTAGCAGATACGCAGTATTTT.

This clonotype has a count of ten or more. V gene TRBV29-1 combines with J gene TRBJ2-1, with TRBD1 as a possible D gene (6 bases). V was pared by 0 bases and J by 3 bases, with 9 bases between. The germline CDR1 and CDR2 sequences are SQVTM and ANQGSEA. This CDR3 is built from 14 residues. The CDR3 sequence is CSVEDRTDYNEQFF. The CDR3 bases are TGCAGCGTTGAAGATAGGACAGACTACAATGAGCAGTTCTTC.